This T cell receptor (beta chain) stems from a study of CD8+CD57+ T cells in acquired aplastic anemia. General study points: Patients had approximately 29 CD8+ CDR3 sequences in common with controls (the shared set).

The germline V and J ends were trimmed by 8 bases and 5 bases, with 9 bases remaining between them. Looked up from germline, CDR1 is SNHLY and CDR2 is FYNNEI. The CDR3 sequence is 12 residues long. In regard to this clonotype: The antigen remains undetermined.

TCR beta VDJ and CDR3 profiles were obtained from a genomic DNA template. TCRdb reprocessed the reads with MiXCR, giving one entry per CDR3 protein. The sample records more than 250,000 distinct CDR3 sequences, 50% to 70% being singletons. The rearrangement uses TRBV2 and TRBJ2-2, with D unclear. Input material: sorted CD4+, CD8+, or CD8+CD57+ T cells (not recorded which) from PBMCs. This clonotype originated in a human donor with severe aplastic anemia or a healthy control (not recorded which). CDR3 loop: CASAVETGELFF. CDR3 DNA: TGTGCCAGCGCGGTGGAAACCGGGGAGCTGTTTTTT.